The next 24 T cell receptor beta chains were all read from a single sample in a study of regulatory T cells in long-lasting Graves disease. Time point in this sample: newly diagnosed GD, antithyroid drugs for less than 3 months. PBMC-extracted RNA yielded the TCR library. CDR3 regions were amplified by Arm-PCR using iRepertoire HTBI primers to build TCR beta libraries. MiXCR was run by TCRdb on the multiplex PCR reads, yielding one entry per CDR3 protein. The sample carries over 500,000 distinct CDR3 sequences, around 17% recorded once. These data were also reused for a study on T cells in Graves' hyperthyroidism and ophthalmopathy.

The specimen comprised peripheral blood mononuclear cells (PBMCs), sampled at new diagnosis, from a patient treated with antithyroid drugs. The receptors originated from a woman aged 25 to 39 with Graves disease.

Only a few counts were recorded for this clonotype. The CDR3, as DNA: TGCGCCAGCAGATTCCAACACTCCTACGAGCAGTACTTC. It codes for CASRFQHSYEQYF. The chain uses TRBV5-1 and TRBJ2-7; D not resolved. CDR1 and CDR2 (germline): SGHRS, YFSETQ. Trimming stripped 5 bases from V and 0 bases from J, with 9 bases between. The CDR3 contains 13 residues.

This clonotype has ten or more counts. The chain's CDR3 is CASSLSNGETQYF. The CDR3 DNA sequence: TGTGCCAGCAGTTTAAGTAACGGGGAGACCCAGTACTTC. This chain connects TRBV28 to TRBJ2-5; D unclear. Deletions cut 2 bases from V and 5 bases from J, with 9 bases between. The CDR3 covers 13 residues. The germline V gene has CDR1 MDHEN and CDR2 SYDVKM. The complete variable domain, with remaining parts taken from reference TRBV28 and TRBJ2-5, reads DVKVTQSSRYLVKRTGEKVFLECVQDMDHENMFWYRQDPGLGLRLIYFSYDVKMKEKGDIPEGYSVSREKKERFSLILESASTNQTSMYLCASSLSNGETQYFGPGTRLLVL.

This clonotype was counted many times. The chain recombines TRBV9 with TRBJ1-2; D remains unclear. The ends were cut back, 4 bases at V and 4 bases at J, with 11 bases in the middle. This CDR3 spans 13 amino acids. From germline, CDR1 is SGDLS and CDR2 YYNGEE. The CDR3 sequence is CASSKTGIYGYTF. Here the CDR3 DNA reads TGTGCCAGCAGCAAGACCGGAATCTATGGCTACACCTTC.

This chain connects TRBV19 to TRBJ2-2, with 9 bases that match TRBD1. Germline lookup yields CDR1 LNHDA and CDR2 SQIVND (reference sequence). The V gene end was trimmed by 11 bases and the J gene end by 0 bases; junction bases not matched to a gene: 4. The CDR3 has 14 amino acids. The CDR3 protein is CAGGDRANTGELFF. DNA for the CDR3: TGTGCCGGCGGGGACAGGGCGAACACCGGGGAGCTGTTTTTT.

This clonotype was counted at least ten times. The rearrangement uses TRBV24-1 and TRBJ2-6, with no clear D. This CDR3 has 15 residues. The V end lost 5 bases, the J end lost 1 base, and 8 bases lay between the germline ends. Germline V lookup: CDR1 KGHDR, CDR2 SFDVKD. This CDR3 reads CATSGTRSGANVLTF. CDR3 DNA sequence: TGTGCCACCAGTGGTACAAGGTCTGGGGCCAACGTCCTGACTTTC.

This clonotype was picked up many times. The chain has TRBV3-1 and TRBJ2-7; D perhaps matches TRBD2 (6 bases). V was trimmed by 2 bases and J by 5 bases, leaving 13 bases between them. The length of the CDR3 is 14 residues. The germline V gene has CDR1 LGHDT and CDR2 YNNKEL (reference sequence). CDR3 protein: CASSQSAGSDEQYF. DNA of the CDR3: TGTGCCAGCAGCCAATCGGCGGGAAGCGACGAGCAGTACTTC.

Remarks on this clonotype: Since a much larger clone is just one base distant, this may be a read error. This chain links TRBV25-1 with TRBJ2-3; possibly TRBD1 or TRBD2 for D (7 bases each). This CDR3 comprises 17 residues. The V gene's germline CDR1 is MGHDK and CDR2 SYGVNS. The DNA for the CDR3 is TGTGCCGGCAGTGAGCGAAAGGGGGCGGGAGTGTCAGATACGCAGTATTTT. Translating gives CAGSERKGAGVSDTQYF.

This clonotype was observed a handful of times. The chain recombines TRBV30 with TRBJ1-1; D gene uncertain. V gave up 2 bases and J gave up 1 base, with 11 bases separating them. The CDR3 contains 14 residues. CDR1 and CDR2 (germline): GTSNPN, SVGIG (reference sequence). The CDR3 nucleotides read TGTGCCTGGAGTCCCTCCCCCAAGAACACTGAAGCTTTCTTT. Its translation is CAWSPSPKNTEAFF.

This clonotype came up a few times. The V gene is TRBV28, the J gene TRBJ2-7, with D perhaps matching TRBD2 (5 bases). This CDR3 is built from 15 residues. V was trimmed by 10 bases and J by 5 bases, leaving 24 bases between them. Germline values: CDR1 MDHEN, CDR2 SYDVKM. CDR3 sequence (DNA): TGTGCCACCCGGCCCGGTACCGCTAGCATCCACGAGCAGTACTTC. Residues: CATRPGTASIHEQYF.

This clonotype was recorded a few times. CDR3 loop: CASGTPGSENQPQHF. Here the CDR3 DNA reads TGCGCCAGCGGCACGCCAGGGAGCGAGAATCAGCCCCAGCATTTT. This chain connects TRBV5-1 to TRBJ1-5, with D perhaps TRBD1 (5 bases). This CDR3 has 15 residues. Germline V gives CDR1 SGHRS, CDR2 YFSETQ. The V end lost 7 bases, the J end lost 4 bases, and 18 bases lay between the germline ends. The entire variable domain, with the rest obtained from reference TRBV5-1 and TRBJ1-5, is as follows: KAGVTQTPRYLIKTRGQQVTLSCSPISGHRSVSWYQQTPGQGLQFLFEYFSETQRNKGNFPGRFSGRQFSNSRSEMNVSTLELGDSALYLCASGTPGSENQPQHFGDGTRLSIL.

This clonotype was seen at least ten times. The chain combines TRBV19 with TRBJ1-1, with 7 nucleotides matching TRBD1. The CDR3 covers 13 residues. Germline assignment: CDR1 LNHDA and CDR2 SQIVND (reference sequence). The V gene end was trimmed by 8 bases and the J gene end by 3 bases; junction bases not matched to a gene: 6. CDR3 DNA: TGTGCCAGTCAGACAGGGACCTACACTGAAGCTTTCTTT. As protein: CASQTGTYTEAFF.

This clonotype was observed at least ten times. The gene calls are TRBV7-6 and TRBJ2-7; 11 bases map to TRBD2. Germline V gene sequence: CDR1 SGHVS, CDR2 FNYEAQ. The junction had 5 bases not matched to a gene; V was cut back by 5 bases and J by 2 bases. The CDR3 length is 15 residues. CDR3 nucleotides: TGTGCCAGCAGCCCAAAGACTAGCGGGACCTACGAGCAGTACTTC. It encodes CASSPKTSGTYEQYF.

The genes are TRBV2 and TRBJ2-1; 7 bases match TRBD2. The CDR3 contains 13 residues. The germline V gene encodes CDR1 SNHLY and CDR2 FYNNEI. V shed 4 bases and J 9 bases; nucleotides not matched to a gene: 6. The CDR3 is CASSVGGYGEQFF. The CDR3, as DNA: TGTGCCAGCAGTGTCGGGGGGTATGGTGAGCAGTTCTTC.

The rearrangement links TRBV7-9 to TRBJ2-1, with D perhaps matching TRBD1 (5 bases). CDR3 length: 14 amino acids. Trimming left V 3 bases short and J 4 bases short, with 10 bases between. Germline loops: CDR1 SEHNR, CDR2 FQNEAQ (reference sequence). The CDR3 region has the DNA TGTGCCAGCAGCTTTAATGCAGGGTACAATGAGCAGTTCTTC. Encoded protein: CASSFNAGYNEQFF.

There are a few counts of this clonotype. This sequence joins TRBV19 and TRBJ2-2; D tentatively fits TRBD1 or TRBD2 (5 bases each). Deletions cut 5 bases from V and 5 bases from J, with 18 bases between. Germline V CDR1 and CDR2: LNHDA, SQIVND (reference sequence). The CDR3 consists of 16 residues. The CDR3 spells CASSPEGYGLTGELFF. The DNA for the CDR3 is TGTGCCAGTAGTCCCGAGGGGTACGGGTTGACCGGGGAGCTGTTTTTT.

This clonotype was counted ten times or more. This chain links TRBV6-5 with TRBJ2-7, with TRBD2 identical over 7 bases. V dropped 2 bases and J dropped 7; count of bases not matched to a gene: 14. Germline V lookup: CDR1 MNHEY, CDR2 SVGAGI. The CDR3 has 16 residues. In nucleotides, the CDR3 is TGTGCCAGCAGTTACGGGACGGGAGGACCCTTAAGGGAGCAGTACTTC. As protein: CASSYGTGGPLREQYF.

This clonotype occurred many times. V is TRBV12-5 and J is TRBJ1-2, with no clear D. The CDR3 covers 14 residues. CDR1 is LGHNT, CDR2 FRNRAP, per germline. Trimming pared 5 bases from V and 8 bases from J, leaving 18 bases between. The CDR3 here is CASGPNDLPGGYTF. CDR3 bases: TGTGCTAGTGGTCCTAACGACCTCCCGGGCGGCTACACCTTC.

This chain connects TRBV30 to TRBJ2-3; 11 bases agree with TRBD2. The DNA end is a closer match to TRBJ2-7, so the J assignment may be wrong. The CDR3 spans 14 residues. Germline CDR1 and CDR2: GTSNPN and SVGIG (reference sequence). DNA of the CDR3: TGTGCCTGGAGTGAGGGACTAGCGGTCTACGAGCAGTACTTC. It specifies CAWSEGLAVYEQYF.

On this clonotype itself: The likely explanation is a read error, given a far larger clone one base away. The chain carries TRBV2 and TRBJ1-5, with TRBD1 matching over 7 bases. The V gene end was trimmed by 8 bases and the J gene end by 6 bases; junction bases not matched to a gene: 10. Per the germline V gene, CDR1 is SNHLY and CDR2 is FYNNEI. The CDR3 is 14 residues long. The DNA of the CDR3 is TGTGCCAGCTGTCATAGACAGGGCGGTCAGCCCCAGCATTTT. This translates into CASCHRQGGQPQHF.

As concerns this clonotype: This may be a read error, as it is one base from a much larger clone. The V and J genes are TRBV6-2 or TRBV6-3 and TRBJ2-4; 9 bases fit TRBD1. The CDR3 length is 18 residues. The V gene's germline CDR1 is MNHEY and CDR2 SVGEGT. The chain's CDR3 is CASSEDRGIIGAKNIQCF. The DNA of the CDR3 is TGTGCCAGCAGTGAAGACAGGGGGATAATCGGGGCCAAAAACATTCAGTGCTTC.

This clonotype was picked up many times. The V gene is TRBV20-1, the J gene TRBJ1-5; a weak D match, TRBD1 (5 bases). This CDR3 is 14 amino acids long. Germline lookup yields CDR1 DFQATT and CDR2 SNEGSKA (reference sequence). V gave up 6 bases and J gave up 11 bases, with 23 bases separating them. CDR3 sequence: CSASGGRGMLTQHF. The CDR3 coding sequence is TGCAGTGCCTCGGGGGGACGGGGGATGTTGACCCAGCATTTT.

This clonotype was found many times. V is TRBV2 and J is TRBJ2-3; D tentatively reads TRBD1 or TRBD2 (5 bases each). V lost 5 bases and J lost 6, with 21 bases in between. The CDR3 has 16 residues. The germline gives CDR1 SNHLY, CDR2 FYNNEI. CDR3 in amino acids: CASSLFPGRGSDTQYF. The CDR3 nucleotides read TGTGCCAGCAGTCTATTTCCGGGACGGGGCAGCGATACGCAGTATTTT.

This clonotype turned up a few times. The chain employs TRBV19 and TRBJ1-5; D is undetermined. CDR3 length equals 15 residues. Germline loops: CDR1 LNHDA, CDR2 SQIVND (reference sequence). V was shortened by 3 bases and J by 3 bases, with 12 bases between the two germline ends. DNA for the CDR3: TGTGCCAGTAGTATTATGGGCCAGTCCAATCAGCCCCAGCATTTT. The encoded protein is CASSIMGQSNQPQHF.

This clonotype has only a few counts. The CDR3 sequence: CSARRPTNEKLFF. CDR3 sequence (DNA): TGCAGTGCTAGAAGACCCACTAATGAAAAACTGTTTTTT. V gene TRBV20-1 combines with J gene TRBJ1-4, with D hard to call. CDR1 and CDR2 (germline): DFQATT, SNEGSKA (reference sequence). V lost 2 bases and J lost 2, with 6 bases in between. The CDR3 extends over 13 amino acids.